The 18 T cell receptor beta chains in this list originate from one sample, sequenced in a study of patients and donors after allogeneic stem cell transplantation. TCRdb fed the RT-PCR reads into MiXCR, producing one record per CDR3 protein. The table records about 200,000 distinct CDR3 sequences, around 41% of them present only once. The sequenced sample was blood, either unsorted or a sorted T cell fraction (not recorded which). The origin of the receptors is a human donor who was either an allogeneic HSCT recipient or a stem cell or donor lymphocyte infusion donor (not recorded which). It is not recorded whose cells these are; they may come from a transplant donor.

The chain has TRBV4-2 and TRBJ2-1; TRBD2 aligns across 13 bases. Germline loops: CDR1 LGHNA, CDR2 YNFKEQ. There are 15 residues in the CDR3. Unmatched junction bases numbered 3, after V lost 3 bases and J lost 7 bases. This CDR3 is CASSHWTSGGNEQFF. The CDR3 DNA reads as TGTGCCAGCAGCCACTGGACTAGCGGGGGAAATGAGCAGTTCTTC.

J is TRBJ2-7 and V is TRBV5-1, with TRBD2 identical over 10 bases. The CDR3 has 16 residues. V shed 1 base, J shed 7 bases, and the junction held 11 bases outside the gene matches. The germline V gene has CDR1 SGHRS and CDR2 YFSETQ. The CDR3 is CASSLLLAGPQGEQYF. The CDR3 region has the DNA TGCGCCAGCAGCTTGTTACTAGCGGGGCCTCAGGGAGAGCAGTACTTC.

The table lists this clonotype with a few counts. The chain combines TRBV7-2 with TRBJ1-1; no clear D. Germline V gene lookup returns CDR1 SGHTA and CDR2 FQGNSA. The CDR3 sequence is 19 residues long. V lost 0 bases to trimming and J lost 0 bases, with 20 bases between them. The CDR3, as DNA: TGTGCCAGCAGCTTAGCGAGCCGCCAGGTCAGGCGTATGAACACTGAAGCTTTCTTT. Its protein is CASSLASRQVRRMNTEAFF.

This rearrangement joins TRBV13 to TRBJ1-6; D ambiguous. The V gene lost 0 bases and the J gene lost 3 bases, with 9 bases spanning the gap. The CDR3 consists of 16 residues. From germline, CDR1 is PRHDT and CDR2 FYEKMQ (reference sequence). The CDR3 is CASSLGRNSYNSPLHF. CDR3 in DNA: TGTGCCAGCAGCTTAGGCCGAAACAGCTATAATTCACCCCTCCACTTT. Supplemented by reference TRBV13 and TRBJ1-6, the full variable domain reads AAGVIQSPRHLIKEKRETATLKCYPIPRHDTVYWYQQGPGQDPQFLISFYEKMQSDKGSIPDRFSAQQFSDYHSELNMSSLELGDSALYFCASSLGRNSYNSPLHFGNGTRLTVT.

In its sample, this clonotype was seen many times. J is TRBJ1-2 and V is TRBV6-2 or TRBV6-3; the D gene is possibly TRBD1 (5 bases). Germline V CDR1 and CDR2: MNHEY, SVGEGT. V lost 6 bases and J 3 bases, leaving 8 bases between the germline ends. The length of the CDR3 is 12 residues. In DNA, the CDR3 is TGTGCCAGCAGCGACAGCGACTATGGCTACACCTTC. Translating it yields CASSDSDYGYTF.

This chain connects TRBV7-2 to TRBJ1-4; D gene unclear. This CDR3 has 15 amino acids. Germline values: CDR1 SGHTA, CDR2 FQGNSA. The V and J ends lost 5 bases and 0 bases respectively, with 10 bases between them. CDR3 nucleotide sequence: TGTGCCAGCAGCGCCCAGACGGCAACTAATGAAAAACTGTTTTTT. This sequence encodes CASSAQTATNEKLFF.

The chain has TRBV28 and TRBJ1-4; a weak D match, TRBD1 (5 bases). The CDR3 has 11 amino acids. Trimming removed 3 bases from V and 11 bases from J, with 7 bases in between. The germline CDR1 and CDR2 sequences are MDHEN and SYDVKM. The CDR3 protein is CASSFKGKLFF. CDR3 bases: TGTGCCAGCAGTTTTAAGGGGAAACTGTTTTTT.

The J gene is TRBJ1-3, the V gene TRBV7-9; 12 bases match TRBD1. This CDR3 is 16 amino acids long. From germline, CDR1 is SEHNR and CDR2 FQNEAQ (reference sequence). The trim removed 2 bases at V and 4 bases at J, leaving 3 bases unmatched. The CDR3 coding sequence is TGTGCCAGCAGCTTATTGGGGACAGGGGGCGGAAACACCATATATTTT. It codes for CASSLLGTGGGNTIYF.

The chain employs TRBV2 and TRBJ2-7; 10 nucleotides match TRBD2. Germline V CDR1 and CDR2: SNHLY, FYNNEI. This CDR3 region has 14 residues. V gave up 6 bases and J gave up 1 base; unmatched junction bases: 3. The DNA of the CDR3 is TGTGCCAGCAGGCCTAGCGGGGGTTCCTACGAGCAGTACTTC. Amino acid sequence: CASRPSGGSYEQYF.

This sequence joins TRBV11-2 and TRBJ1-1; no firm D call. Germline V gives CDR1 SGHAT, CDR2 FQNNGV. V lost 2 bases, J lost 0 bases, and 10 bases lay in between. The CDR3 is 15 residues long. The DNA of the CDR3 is TGTGCCAGCAGCTTATCGGAGGTTATGAACACTGAAGCTTTCTTT. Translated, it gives CASSLSEVMNTEAFF. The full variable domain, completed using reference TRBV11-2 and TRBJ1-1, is EAGVAQSPRYKIIEKRQSVAFWCNPISGHATLYWYQQILGQGPKLLIQFQNNGVVDDSQLPKDRFSAERLKGVDSTLKIQPAKLEDSAVYLCASSLSEVMNTEAFFGQGTRLTVV.

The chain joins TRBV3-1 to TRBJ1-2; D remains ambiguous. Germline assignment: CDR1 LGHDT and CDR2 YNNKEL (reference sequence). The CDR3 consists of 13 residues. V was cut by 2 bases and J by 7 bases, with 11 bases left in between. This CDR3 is CASSQWTLTGYTF. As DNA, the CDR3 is TGTGCCAGCAGCCAATGGACCTTGACTGGCTACACCTTC.

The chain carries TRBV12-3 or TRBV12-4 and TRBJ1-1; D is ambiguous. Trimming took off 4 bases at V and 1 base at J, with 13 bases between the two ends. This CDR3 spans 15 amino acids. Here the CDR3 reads CASSSSREANTEAFF. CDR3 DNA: TGTGCCAGCAGTTCCTCCCGGGAAGCGAACACTGAAGCTTTCTTT.

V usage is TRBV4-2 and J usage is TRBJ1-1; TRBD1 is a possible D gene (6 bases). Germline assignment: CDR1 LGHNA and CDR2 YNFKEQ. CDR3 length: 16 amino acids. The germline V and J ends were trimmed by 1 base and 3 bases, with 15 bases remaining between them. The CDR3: CASSQVEGGRDTEAFF. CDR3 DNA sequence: TGTGCCAGCAGCCAAGTCGAAGGGGGTCGGGACACTGAAGCTTTCTTT.

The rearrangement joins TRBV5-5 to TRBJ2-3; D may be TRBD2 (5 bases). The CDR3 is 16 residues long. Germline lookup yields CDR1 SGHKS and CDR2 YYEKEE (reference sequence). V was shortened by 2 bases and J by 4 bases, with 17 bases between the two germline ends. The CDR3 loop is CASSFFLAPAPDTQYF. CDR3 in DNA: TGTGCCAGCAGCTTCTTCCTAGCTCCAGCCCCAGATACGCAGTATTTT.

This chain's CDR3 is CASSLLGTAANQYF. The CDR3 coding sequence is TGTGCCAGCAGCTTACTCGGGACAGCGGCGAATCAGTACTTC. The chain carries TRBV11-2 and TRBJ2-4, with TRBD1 matching over 7 bases. The CDR3 is 14 residues long. The V gene end was trimmed by 2 bases and the J gene end by 12 bases; junction bases not matched to a gene: 10. Germline V gene data show CDR1 as SGHAT and CDR2 as FQNNGV.

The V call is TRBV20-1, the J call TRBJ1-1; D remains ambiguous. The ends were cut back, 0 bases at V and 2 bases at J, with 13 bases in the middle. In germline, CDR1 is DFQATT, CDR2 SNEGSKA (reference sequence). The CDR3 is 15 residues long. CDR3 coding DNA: TGCAGTGCTAGAGATCCTGGACGGAGAAACACTGAAGCTTTCTTT. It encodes CSARDPGRRNTEAFF.

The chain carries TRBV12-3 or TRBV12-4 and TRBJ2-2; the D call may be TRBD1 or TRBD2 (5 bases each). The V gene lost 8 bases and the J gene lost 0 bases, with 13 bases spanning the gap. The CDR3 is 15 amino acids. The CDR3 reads CASSTGTSNTGELFF. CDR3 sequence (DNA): TGTGCCAGCTCCACCGGGACGTCGAACACCGGGGAGCTGTTTTTT.

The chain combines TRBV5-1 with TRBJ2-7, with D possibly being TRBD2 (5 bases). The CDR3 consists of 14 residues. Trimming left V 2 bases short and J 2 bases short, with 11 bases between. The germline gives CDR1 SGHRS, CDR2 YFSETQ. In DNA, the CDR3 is TGCGCCAGCAGCTTTACTAGTGGTGCCTACGAGCAGTACTTC. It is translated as CASSFTSGAYEQYF.